Listed below are T cell receptor beta chains from one sample, sequenced in a study of blood T cell repertoires in COVID-19. Assay used: immunoSEQ multiplex PCR; TCRdb lists only in-frame clones, some missing. Here the sample spans about 300,000 clones, over 85% being singletons. Source material: PBMCs or T cells enriched from blood (not recorded which). The receptors were sampled from a woman aged 45-65 years who had been exposed to COVID-19. Both conserved end residues are part of each CDR3. The D gene is left open where the match is weak.

V gene	D gene	J gene	CDR3 protein
TRBV4-1	TRBD1	TRBJ1-2	CASRLYGQGNYGYTF
TRBV27	TRBD2	TRBJ2-7	CASRGDRYEQYF
TRBV7-6	-	TRBJ2-7	CASSLSSRLHYEQYF
TRBV9	-	TRBJ1-3	CASSGGPGRDGNTIYF
TRBV5-1	-	TRBJ1-2	CASSFEGRYGYTF
TRBV19	TRBD1	TRBJ2-6	CASSIIGATGESSGANVLTF
TRBV10-3	-	TRBJ2-2	CAIRHSGQPDTGELFF
TRBV19	-	TRBJ1-6	CASSIGSWGVESPLHF
TRBV20-1	-	TRBJ2-5	CSARLETQYF
TRBV5-1	-	TRBJ1-4	CASSPPGGESEKLFF
TRBV6-2/TRBV6-3	-	TRBJ2-3	CASSYNTVTQYF
TRBV5-5	-	TRBJ2-3	CASSLGGIARGTQYF
TRBV19	TRBD1	TRBJ1-3	CASSPAGGIETGNTIYF
TRBV2	TRBD1	TRBJ2-7	CASRGDRVGSYEQYF
TRBV2	-	TRBJ1-1	CASSPGGGYTEAFF
TRBV20-1	-	TRBJ2-1	CSAMPRAEQFF
TRBV30	-	TRBJ2-3	CAWSVQGGEDTQYF
TRBV29-1	-	TRBJ1-2	CSVESQGYGYTF
TRBV5-1	TRBD2	TRBJ2-7	CASSVTSGASSYEQYF
TRBV3-1/TRBV3-2	TRBD1	TRBJ1-6	CASSQGIQGASNSPLHF
TRBV24-1	TRBD1	TRBJ2-7	CATSDRTGSYEQYF
TRBV19	-	TRBJ1-3	CASSTTRVSGNTIYF
TRBV27	TRBD1	TRBJ1-6	CASSGGQGASPLHF
TRBV5-6	TRBD1	TRBJ2-3	CASSRGTGGLKDTQYF
TRBV11-2	TRBD1	TRBJ2-7	CASSSLRDSSYEQYF
TRBV28	TRBD2	TRBJ2-7	CASKIAGGFEQYF